The 24 T cell receptor beta chains below come from one sample, sequenced in a study of regulatory T cells in long-lasting Graves disease. MiXCR was run by TCRdb on the reads, yielding one entry per CDR3 protein. Seen here are 450 to 500 distinct CDR3 sequences, roughly 81% observed once, and the top ten hold roughly 8.3%. The TCR library used RNA extracted from PBMCs. The sample consisted of peripheral blood mononuclear cells (PBMCs), taken with antithyroid drug treatment, in newly diagnosed or persistent Graves disease (not recorded which). The receptors here all came from a woman in her twenties or thirties with Graves disease.

The rearrangement links TRBV11-1 to TRBJ1-5; TRBD1 is a possible D gene (6 bases). This CDR3 comprises 17 residues. Germline values: CDR1 SGHAT, CDR2 FQDESV (reference sequence). The V gene lost 1 base and the J gene lost 6 bases, with 19 bases spanning the gap. The CDR3 nucleotides read TGTGCCAGCAGCTTAGTAAGTGCCAGGGGAGGAGGTCAGCCCCAGCATTTT. Protein sequence: CASSLVSARGGGQPQHF. Combining the CDR3 with reference TRBV11-1 and TRBJ1-5 gives the whole variable domain EAEVAQSPRYKITEKSQAVAFWCDPISGHATLYWYRQILGQGPELLVQFQDESVVDDSQLPKDRFSAERLKGVDSTLKIQPAELGDSAMYLCASSLVSARGGGQPQHFGDGTRLSIL.

The V and J genes are TRBV20-1 and TRBJ2-7, with a possible D match to TRBD2 (6 bases). CDR1 is DFQATT, CDR2 SNEGSKA, per germline (reference sequence). The V end lost 6 bases, the J end lost 2 bases, and 17 bases lay between the germline ends. The CDR3 is 14 amino acids. The CDR3 nucleotides read TGCAGTGCCATAGGGAGGCCGTCTACCTACGAGCAGTACTTC. It encodes CSAIGRPSTYEQYF.

This chain uses TRBV5-6 with TRBJ2-1; tentative D call: TRBD1 (6 bases). The germline V gene has CDR1 SGHDT and CDR2 YYEEEE. CDR3 length: 15 amino acids. The V and J ends lost 3 bases and 5 bases respectively, with 15 bases between them. The CDR3 is CASSYAGTPNNEQFF. The CDR3 nucleotides read TGTGCCAGCAGCTACGCCGGGACACCGAACAATGAGCAGTTCTTC. Complete variable domain (other parts from reference TRBV5-6 and TRBJ2-1): DAGVTQSPTHLIKTRGQQVTLRCSPKSGHDTVSWYQQALGQGPQFIFQYYEEEERQRGNFPDRFSGHQFPNYSSELNVNALLLGDSALYLCASSYAGTPNNEQFFGPGTRLTVL.

This chain links TRBV29-1 with TRBJ2-3; possibly TRBD2 for D (6 bases). Germline values: CDR1 SQVTM, CDR2 ANQGSEA. There are 14 residues in the CDR3. V was pared by 3 bases and J by 4 bases, with 14 bases between. In DNA form, the CDR3 reads TGCAGCGTTGATGACGGGGGATTGGCAGATACGCAGTATTTT. It translates to CSVDDGGLADTQYF.

V usage is TRBV4-1 and J usage is TRBJ2-4; D is possibly TRBD2 (6 bases). The CDR3 has 16 amino acids. CDR1 and CDR2 (germline): MGHRA, YSYEKL. V lost 7 bases and J 7 bases, leaving 23 bases between the germline ends. The CDR3 coding sequence is TGCGCCAGCACCCCTGTAGGTCGGGAGATCGGGAACATTCAGTACTTC. Protein sequence: CASTPVGREIGNIQYF.

V gene TRBV11-1 combines with J gene TRBJ1-1; 8 bases line up with TRBD1. V shed 5 bases and J 0 bases; nucleotides not matched to a gene: 5. The CDR3 runs 15 residues. CDR1 and CDR2 (germline): SGHAT, FQDESV (reference sequence). The CDR3 DNA reads as TGTGCCAGCAGCGCAGGACAGGGATTGAACACTGAAGCTTTCTTT. Translated: CASSAGQGLNTEAFF.

The rearrangement uses TRBV3-1 and TRBJ1-4, with TRBD1 as a possible D gene (5 bases). This CDR3 has 12 residues. Trimming cost V 4 bases and J 7 bases, with 7 bases left between them. The germline gives CDR1 LGHDT, CDR2 YNNKEL (reference sequence). The CDR3, as DNA: TGTGCCAGCAGCCCAAGGGGTGAAAAACTGTTTTTT. Its protein product is CASSPRGEKLFF.

The rearrangement links TRBV12-3 or TRBV12-4 to TRBJ1-4; D is uncertain. The CDR3 totals 12 residues. The V and J ends lost 2 bases and 7 bases respectively, with 5 bases between them. The chain's CDR3 is CASSLLGEKLFF. CDR3 nucleotides: TGTGCCAGCAGTTTATTAGGTGAAAAACTGTTTTTT.

The rearrangement uses TRBV28 and TRBJ1-1, with a tentative D call TRBD1 (6 bases). The CDR3 is 15 amino acids. The germline V and J ends were trimmed by 4 bases and 0 bases, with 12 bases remaining between them. Germline V gives CDR1 MDHEN, CDR2 SYDVKM. As DNA, the CDR3 is TGTGCCAGCAGTTCCCCCAGGGACATGAACACTGAAGCTTTCTTT. It translates to CASSSPRDMNTEAFF.

This clonotype turned up a few times. The J gene is TRBJ2-1, the V gene TRBV5-1; the match to TRBD2 covers 12 bases. Germline CDR1 reads SGHRS; CDR2 reads YFSETQ. The CDR3 has 16 residues. The junction had 7 bases not matched to a gene; V was cut back by 1 base and J by 8 bases. CDR3 loop: CASSLILAGGVDEQFF. CDR3 nucleotide sequence: TGCGCCAGCAGCTTGATACTAGCGGGAGGAGTAGATGAGCAGTTCTTC.

The V gene is TRBV14, the J gene TRBJ1-2; possible D gene TRBD1, 5 bases. The V gene lost 4 bases and the J gene lost 5 bases, with 17 bases spanning the gap. Germline-derived CDR1 and CDR2 are SGHDN and FVKESK. CDR3 length: 15 residues. The CDR3 spells CASSRGTWIGYGYTF. The CDR3 nucleotides read TGTGCCAGCAGCCGTGGGACGTGGATTGGTTATGGCTACACCTTC.

The rearrangement links TRBV5-4 to TRBJ2-5; 11 bases agree with TRBD2. CDR3 length: 17 amino acids. CDR1 is SGHNT, CDR2 YYREEE, per germline (reference sequence). V shed 0 bases, J shed 6 bases, and the junction held 10 bases outside the gene matches. The CDR3 reads CASSLGGSGGAGKTQYF. The DNA of the CDR3 is TGTGCCAGCAGCTTGGGGGGTAGCGGGGGGGCCGGAAAGACCCAGTACTTC.

The chain couples TRBV27 to TRBJ2-5; TRBD2 is a possible D gene (6 bases). Trimming took 6 bases from V and 4 from J, leaving 12 bases between them. The CDR3 has 13 amino acids. In germline, CDR1 is MNHEY, CDR2 SMNVEV (reference sequence). CDR3 in DNA: TGTGCCAGCAGACGGAGGGTTGGAGAGACCCAGTACTTC. Translation: CASRRRVGETQYF.

The chain is built from TRBV12-3 or TRBV12-4 and TRBJ2-3; 8 bases agree with TRBD1. The V and J ends lost 4 bases and 6 bases, in that order; junction bases with no gene match: 15. CDR3 length equals 17 residues. The CDR3 DNA sequence: TGTGCCAGCAGTTCTCCCCCCGGACAGGGAGATTGGGATACGCAGTATTTT. Its protein product is CASSSPPGQGDWDTQYF.

This clonotype was seen a single time. This chain uses TRBV9 with TRBJ1-5, with D tentatively TRBD1 (6 bases). This CDR3 is built from 16 residues. CDR1 SGDLS and CDR2 YYNGEE come from the germline V gene. V lost 0 bases to trimming and J lost 6 bases, with 16 bases between them. CDR3 loop: CASSVAGQGIGQPQHF. The CDR3 DNA is TGTGCCAGCAGCGTAGCGGGTCAGGGGATCGGTCAGCCCCAGCATTTT.

The genes are TRBV5-1 and TRBJ2-1; 8 bases are shared with TRBD1. Germline CDR1 is SGHRS and CDR2 is YFSETQ. CDR3 length equals 15 residues. V lost 4 bases, J lost 10 bases, and 13 bases stayed unmatched. CDR3 loop: CASSPQDRVRREQFF. CDR3 DNA: TGCGCCAGCAGCCCCCAGGACAGGGTAAGGAGGGAGCAGTTCTTC.

V gene TRBV16 combines with J gene TRBJ1-5, with 8 bases that match TRBD1. The ends lost 3 bases at V and 6 bases at J; junction bases unmatched: 10. Germline V lookup: CDR1 KGHSY, CDR2 FQNENV. The CDR3 is 16 residues long. The CDR3 DNA reads as TGTGCCAGCAGCCACCTCTCGGACAGGGAGGGTCAGCCCCAGCATTTT. Translated: CASSHLSDREGQPQHF.

J is TRBJ2-7 and V is TRBV4-1; D is undetermined. The germline gives CDR1 MGHRA, CDR2 YSYEKL. The V end was cut by 4 bases, the J end by 2 bases, with 12 bases between. The CDR3 is made up of 14 amino acids. The CDR3 region is CASSPGRVPYEQYF. CDR3 DNA: TGCGCCAGCAGCCCTGGGCGAGTACCCTACGAGCAGTACTTC.

This clonotype came up a few times. The chain combines TRBV7-9 with TRBJ2-2; D call uncertain. Trimming took off 5 bases at V and 2 bases at J, with 9 bases between the two ends. This CDR3 contains 14 residues. Germline V gene lookup returns CDR1 SEHNR and CDR2 FQNEAQ (reference sequence). CDR3 amino acids: CASSRSANTGELFF. CDR3 DNA: TGTGCCAGCAGCCGATCCGCAAACACCGGGGAGCTGTTTTTT.

V is TRBV9 and J is TRBJ2-7; D might be TRBD1 or TRBD2, each matching 5 bases. V lost 1 base and J lost 5, with 10 bases in between. CDR3 length: 13 amino acids. Germline CDR1 SGDLS, CDR2 YYNGEE. The CDR3 DNA sequence: TGTGCCAGCAGCGTACACCTGGGGGACGAGCAGTACTTC. As protein: CASSVHLGDEQYF.

The J gene is TRBJ2-2, the V gene TRBV19; D is ambiguous. This CDR3 is 15 amino acids long. Looked up from germline, CDR1 is LNHDA and CDR2 is SQIVND (reference sequence). V was pared by 5 bases and J by 5 bases, with 15 bases between. The CDR3 loop reads CASSPTLDPTGELFF. CDR3 in DNA: TGTGCCAGTAGTCCCACCCTCGACCCGACCGGGGAGCTGTTTTTT.

The rearrangement uses TRBV20-1 and TRBJ2-1; tentative D call: TRBD2 (7 bases). Per germline, CDR1 DFQATT and CDR2 SNEGSKA (reference sequence). The CDR3 extends over 17 amino acids. Trimming stripped 1 base from V and 3 bases from J, with 19 bases between. The CDR3 sequence: CSARVGGGSQFYNEQFF. CDR3 sequence (DNA): TGCAGTGCTAGAGTCGGGGGCGGGAGTCAGTTCTACAATGAGCAGTTCTTC.

V gene TRBV28 combines with J gene TRBJ1-5; possibly TRBD1 for D (5 bases). CDR1 is MDHEN and CDR2 is SYDVKM in the germline V gene. There are 16 residues in the CDR3. Trimming took off 5 bases at V and 1 base at J, with 15 bases between the two ends. CDR3 protein: CASSPRWGNSNQPQHF. Here the CDR3 DNA reads TGTGCCAGCAGTCCCCGTTGGGGGAACAGCAATCAGCCCCAGCATTTT.

V is TRBV6-6 and J is TRBJ2-3, with D perhaps matching TRBD1 (6 bases). Trimming took off 6 bases at V and 0 bases at J, with 13 bases between the two ends. Looked up from germline, CDR1 is MNHNY and CDR2 is SVGAGI (reference sequence). The CDR3 has 15 amino acids. CDR3 sequence: CASRKRQESTDTQYF. The DNA for the CDR3 is TGTGCCAGCAGAAAGAGACAGGAAAGCACAGATACGCAGTATTTT.